The 29 T cell receptor beta chains listed next were all sequenced from one sample in a study of cytomegalovirus exposure and HLA in healthy donors. In the PCR, 60 Vbeta and 13 Jbeta primers were used. Profiled with immunoSEQ multiplex PCR; TCRdb holds only in-frame clones, not every one. This sample yields 150,000 to 200,000 clones, of which around 72% are seen a single time; about 7.7% belongs to the top ten. The specimen was PBMCs. All receptors derive from a woman in her thirties or forties in good health and CMV-seropositive.

The genes are TRBV5-1 and TRBJ2-2; D is unclear. The V end was cut by 0 bases, the J end by 6 bases, with 15 bases between. The CDR3 extends over 16 amino acids. Germline V CDR1 and CDR2: SGHRS, YFSETQ. CDR3 loop: CASSLAGSQRPGELFF. In DNA, the CDR3 is TGCGCCAGCAGCTTGGCCGGTAGCCAGCGCCCCGGGGAGCTGTTTTTT.

On this clone: An end of the junction does not agree with germline; a read error may underlie this. CDR3: CASSLARLSRPSGANGLTF. The CDR3 coding sequence is TGTGCCAGCAGCTTAGCGCGGCTATCGAGGCCATCTGGGGCCAACGGCCTGACTTTC. V is TRBV7-8 and J is TRBJ2-6, with a possible D match to TRBD1 (5 bases). Germline CDR1 reads SGHVS; CDR2 reads FQNEAQ. There are 19 residues in the CDR3.

This clone was recorded once. Other DNA sequences within the sample encode an identical CDR3. The gene calls are TRBV18 and TRBJ2-5; D is ambiguous. The CDR3 length is 12 residues. Germline V gene data show CDR1 as KGHSH and CDR2 as LQKENI. V shed 3 bases and J shed 2 bases, with 4 bases lying between them. CDR3 sequence (DNA): TGTGCCAGCTCACCTAATCAAGAGACCCAGTACTTC. Translated: CASSPNQETQYF.

About this clone: Sequence at one end of the junction differs from germline and may be a read error. Other DNA variants within this sample encode the same CDR3. The rearrangement uses TRBV6-1 and TRBJ2-4; TRBD2 is a possible D gene (6 bases). The CDR3 runs to 15 residues. CDR1 is MNHNS and CDR2 is SASEGT in the germline V gene. DNA for the CDR3: TGCGCCAGCACCGAGGGTGGAGGGTACCTAAACAGTCAGTACTTC. This encodes CASTEGGGYLNSQYF.

The gene calls are TRBV6-5 and TRBJ2-7, with 10 bases aligning to TRBD2. J gave up 6 bases and V 8 bases, and 7 bases lay outside the gene matches. Germline CDR1 and CDR2: MNHEY and SVGAGI. The CDR3 has 13 residues. The CDR3 protein is CASQAGGPSEQYF. The CDR3 DNA reads as TGTGCCAGCCAAGCGGGGGGGCCGTCCGAGCAGTACTTC.

This clone was observed a few times. The chain has TRBV2 and TRBJ2-2, with D possibly matching TRBD1 (6 bases). Germline V lookup: CDR1 SNHLY, CDR2 FYNNEI. Deletions cut 1 base from V and 8 bases from J, with 11 bases between. There are 14 residues in the CDR3. CDR3: CASSEVWGLGELFF. CDR3 DNA sequence: TGTGCCAGCAGTGAAGTTTGGGGGCTAGGGGAGCTGTTTTTT.

The table lists this clone with a count of one. Other nucleotide sequences from this sample produce the same CDR3. The chain combines TRBV19 with TRBJ1-5; the match to TRBD1 covers 7 bases. Losses at the gene ends were 4 bases for V and 3 bases for J; bases not matched to a gene: 3. CDR1 is LNHDA, CDR2 SQIVND, per germline (reference sequence). This CDR3 comprises 14 residues. CDR3 bases: TGTGCCAGTAGTACAACAGGGGACAATCAGCCCCAGCATTTT. It yields the protein CASSTTGDNQPQHF.

This rearrangement joins TRBV6-6 to TRBJ2-4; TRBD1 is a possible D gene (6 bases). The CDR3 is 13 residues long. Trimming shortened V by 5 bases and J by 9 bases, and 14 bases separated the two germline ends. Germline V lookup: CDR1 MNHNY, CDR2 SVGAGI (reference sequence). CDR3 region: CASSTGFRVIQYF. CDR3 in DNA: TGTGCCAGCAGTACAGGGTTTCGTGTCATTCAGTACTTC.

Here the CDR3 reads CASSILPGGQETQYF. CDR3 coding DNA: TGTGCCAGTAGTATCCTCCCAGGGGGACAAGAGACCCAGTACTTC. The chain carries TRBV19 and TRBJ2-5; TRBD1 aligns across 7 bases. The CDR3 totals 15 residues. Germline values: CDR1 LNHDA, CDR2 SQIVND (reference sequence). After removal of 3 bases from V and 2 bases from J, the junction contained 6 bases not matched to a gene.

The gene calls are TRBV6-5 and TRBJ2-7; 9 nucleotides align to TRBD1. The CDR3 contains 16 residues. Per the germline V gene, CDR1 is MNHEY and CDR2 is SVGAGI. V dropped 1 base and J dropped 0; count of bases not matched to a gene: 4. The CDR3 nucleotides read TGTGCCAGCAGTTACTTTACGGGACAGGGCTCCTACGAGCAGTACTTC. Translation: CASSYFTGQGSYEQYF.

The J gene is TRBJ2-1, the V gene TRBV29-1; D may be TRBD2 (6 bases). CDR1 is SQVTM, CDR2 ANQGSEA, per germline. The CDR3 sequence is 13 residues long. V dropped 7 bases and J dropped 0 bases, with 10 bases sitting between them. The CDR3 nucleotides are TGCAGCGGGGGAGGTAGCTCCTACAATGAGCAGTTCTTC. Protein sequence: CSGGGSSYNEQFF.

This clone was seen a few times. This chain connects TRBV7-3 to TRBJ2-5; 10 nucleotides match TRBD1. The V gene's germline CDR1 is SGHTA and CDR2 FQGTGA. The CDR3 spans 16 residues. Unmatched junction bases numbered 7, after V lost 2 bases and J lost 4 bases. The CDR3, as DNA: TGTGCCAGCAGCTTAGGCCCGACAGGGGGCGCAGAGACCCAGTACTTC. It translates to CASSLGPTGGAETQYF. Together with reference TRBV7-3 and TRBJ2-5, the CDR3 gives the full variable domain: GAGVSQTPSNKVTEKGKYVELRCDPISGHTALYWYRQSLGQGPEFLIYFQGTGAADDSGLPNDRFFAVRPEGSVSTLKIQRTERGDSAVYLCASSLGPTGGAETQYFGPGTRLLVL.

The rearrangement uses TRBV5-1 and TRBJ1-6; unclear D gene. CDR3 length equals 14 residues. Germline lookup yields CDR1 SGHRS and CDR2 YFSETQ. Trimming took off 2 bases at V and 8 bases at J, with 11 bases between the two ends. CDR3 loop: CASSFSGRDSPLHF. The DNA for the CDR3 is TGCGCCAGCAGCTTTAGTGGGAGAGATTCACCCCTCCACTTT.

This clone was seen a handful of times. The chain recombines TRBV2 with TRBJ2-1, with 8 bases identical to TRBD1. CDR1 and CDR2 from the germline V gene are SNHLY and FYNNEI. V shed 10 bases, J shed 9 bases, and the junction held 17 bases outside the gene matches. The CDR3 length is 15 residues. The chain's CDR3 is CATAGPGQGGIEQFF. CDR3 DNA sequence: TGTGCCACCGCCGGCCCAGGACAGGGAGGCATTGAGCAGTTCTTC.

This rearrangement joins TRBV28 to TRBJ2-3; 7 bases map to TRBD2. V shed 5 bases, J shed 2 bases, and the junction held 4 bases outside the gene matches. This CDR3 contains 14 residues. Germline CDR1 reads MDHEN; CDR2 reads SYDVKM. In DNA, the CDR3 is TGTGCCAGCAGTACTGGGGGGGTCACAGATACGCAGTATTTT. Its translation is CASSTGGVTDTQYF.

The V call is TRBV5-1, the J call TRBJ2-7; tentative D call: TRBD2 (7 bases). V shed 2 bases and J shed 2 bases, with 23 bases lying between them. This CDR3 spans 18 amino acids. Germline assignment: CDR1 SGHRS and CDR2 YFSETQ. The CDR3 bases are TGCGCCAGCAGCTTCTCCGTGTCCGGGGGGACATCCACCTACGAGCAGTACTTC. Protein product: CASSFSVSGGTSTYEQYF.

This rearrangement joins TRBV2 to TRBJ2-7; TRBD2 is a possible D gene (5 bases). The germline V and J ends were trimmed by 3 bases and 0 bases, with 12 bases remaining between them. Germline loops: CDR1 SNHLY, CDR2 FYNNEI. CDR3 length equals 15 residues. CDR3 coding DNA: TGTGCCAGCAGTGAGAGCGGTGGGCCCTCCTACGAGCAGTACTTC. As protein: CASSESGGPSYEQYF.

This clone was seen only once. The CDR3 loop is CATSRELTSGGAGDTQYF. DNA for the CDR3: TGTGCCACCAGCAGAGAATTGACTAGCGGGGGGGCTGGAGATACGCAGTATTTT. The J gene is TRBJ2-3, the V gene TRBV15; TRBD2 matches 14 bases. Germline assignment: CDR1 LNHNV and CDR2 YYDKDF (reference sequence). V dropped 0 bases and J dropped 5; count of bases not matched to a gene: 7. There are 18 residues in the CDR3. Full variable domain (rest looked up from reference TRBV15 and TRBJ2-3): DAMVIQNPRYQVTQFGKPVTLSCSQTLNHNVMYWYQQKSSQAPKLLFHYYDKDFNNEADTPDNFQSRRPNTSFCFLDIRSPGLGDTAMYLCATSRELTSGGAGDTQYFGPGTRLTVL.

The CDR3 region is CASSLERSNYGYTF. CDR3 DNA: TGTGCCAGCAGCTTGGAGCGGAGTAACTATGGCTACACCTTC. The chain recombines TRBV5-6 with TRBJ1-2; D is ambiguous. From germline, CDR1 is SGHDT and CDR2 YYEEEE. V was pared by 0 bases and J by 1 base, with 7 bases between. The CDR3 spans 14 residues.

As regards this clone: The same CDR3 is also encoded by other DNA sequences in this sample. The V gene is TRBV4-3, the J gene TRBJ2-7; no definite D call. CDR3 length: 14 residues. Trimming stripped 0 bases from V and 3 bases from J, with 9 bases between. Germline values: CDR1 LGHNA, CDR2 YSLEER. The chain's CDR3 is CASSQEERSYEQYF. CDR3 in DNA: TGCGCCAGCAGCCAAGAGGAGCGCAGCTACGAGCAGTACTTC.

This clone occurred once. The chain is built from TRBV29-1 and TRBJ1-2; no reliable D call. Deletions cut 3 bases from V and 8 bases from J, with 19 bases between. The CDR3 loop spans 14 amino acids. Germline V lookup: CDR1 SQVTM, CDR2 ANQGSEA. CDR3 coding DNA: TGCAGCGTTGAGGGAGGACGACAATTGTGGGGCTACACCTTC. This codes for CSVEGGRQLWGYTF.

This rearrangement joins TRBV5-1 to TRBJ1-6; the D is unclear. V was cut by 0 bases and J by 1 base, with 2 bases left in between. Germline values: CDR1 SGHRS, CDR2 YFSETQ. This CDR3 has 14 amino acids. CDR3 protein: CASSLVSYNSPLHF. The CDR3 DNA follows: TGCGCCAGCAGCTTGGTATCCTATAATTCACCCCTCCACTTT.

This rearrangement joins TRBV7-8 to TRBJ2-1, with 13 bases matching TRBD2. The CDR3 is 18 residues long. Trimming cost V 0 bases and J 3 bases; bases outside gene matches: 5. Germline V lookup: CDR1 SGHVS, CDR2 FQNEAQ. This CDR3 is CASSLAGLAGANYNEQFF. CDR3 nucleotide sequence: TGTGCCAGCAGCTTAGCCGGACTAGCGGGGGCAAACTACAATGAGCAGTTCTTC.

This clone was picked up a small number of times. The chain recombines TRBV30 with TRBJ2-7; D possibly corresponds to TRBD2 (5 bases). Trimming cost V 0 bases and J 5 bases, with 17 bases left between them. This CDR3 contains 15 residues. Germline CDR1 is GTSNPN and CDR2 is SVGIG (reference sequence). The CDR3 DNA reads TGTGCCTGGAGTGTACGCCGGGGTGCGCGGGACGAGCAGTACTTC. This codes for CAWSVRRGARDEQYF.

This clone turned up a few times. The CDR3 bases are TGTGCCAGCAGTGCATCAGGGAATGGAGAGACCCAGTACTTC. It codes for CASSASGNGETQYF. The J gene is TRBJ2-5, the V gene TRBV6-1, with D maybe TRBD1 (5 bases). This CDR3 spans 14 amino acids. V gave up 4 bases and J gave up 4 bases, with 13 bases separating them. Germline assignment: CDR1 MNHNS and CDR2 SASEGT.

This chain links TRBV10-3 with TRBJ1-5; tentatively, D is TRBD1 (5 bases). This CDR3 has 13 amino acids. Germline assignment: CDR1 ENHRY and CDR2 SYGVKD. Trimming pared 10 bases from V and 9 bases from J, leaving 19 bases between. The CDR3 DNA follows: TGTGCCACCGACGCGGGGGGTAACGTGCCCCAGCATTTT. It codes for CATDAGGNVPQHF.

The genes are TRBV7-3 and TRBJ2-1, with D perhaps TRBD2 (5 bases). The CDR3 has 16 amino acids. Germline V lookup: CDR1 SGHTA, CDR2 FQGTGA. V was pared by 5 bases and J by 0 bases, with 14 bases between. The CDR3 DNA sequence: TGTGCCAGCAGCAGCGGACGCATGAGCTCCTACAATGAGCAGTTCTTC. Translation gives CASSSGRMSSYNEQFF. Drawing the rest from reference TRBV7-3 and TRBJ2-1, the complete variable domain is GAGVSQTPSNKVTEKGKYVELRCDPISGHTALYWYRQSLGQGPEFLIYFQGTGAADDSGLPNDRFFAVRPEGSVSTLKIQRTERGDSAVYLCASSSGRMSSYNEQFFGPGTRLTVL.

The chain uses TRBV5-1 and TRBJ1-3; D possibly corresponds to TRBD1 (6 bases). This CDR3 is built from 15 residues. V lost 0 bases to trimming and J lost 5 bases, with 12 bases between them. Germline V gene data show CDR1 as SGHRS and CDR2 as YFSETQ. CDR3 sequence (DNA): TGCGCCAGCAGCTTGGACGGGGGGGGCAGAAACACCATATATTTT. Translated, it gives CASSLDGGGRNTIYF.

There are a few counts of this clone. This chain links TRBV5-4 with TRBJ2-5; 13 bases align to TRBD2. Trimming cost V 2 bases and J 1 base; bases outside gene matches: 2. CDR3 length: 16 residues. Per the germline V gene, CDR1 is SGHNT and CDR2 is YYREEE (reference sequence). The CDR3 sequence is CASSFGTSGVQETQYF. The CDR3 DNA is TGTGCCAGCAGCTTCGGGACTAGCGGGGTCCAAGAGACCCAGTACTTC.